This TCR beta chain was observed in a study of T-cell reconstitution after alpha-beta-depleted transplantation in children. Study results and caveats: Roughly two months post-transplant, alpha-beta T cells reportedly originated from several hundred graft clones that had expanded. Where some patients showed high TCRbeta diversity at day 60, it came from recipient T cells and thymic progenitors that had survived. Newly produced T cells mostly provided counts and TCRbeta diversity after one year, as hyperexpanded clones declined.

CDR3 length: 15 amino acids. V lost 5 bases to trimming and J lost 4 bases; unmatched junction nucleotides: 6. Per the germline V gene, CDR1 is SGHVS and CDR2 is FQNEAQ. Using unique molecular identifiers, the investigators prepared the TCRbeta library. TCRdb ran MiXCR on the PCR reads and lists one entry per CDR3 protein. This table has 490,000 or so distinct CDR3 sequences, over 9.5% appearing once. This clonotype was recorded at least ten times. Antigen specificity is unknown. This TCR was recovered from a child aged 2-15 years with inherited bone marrow failure, due to receive a stem cell transplant. J is TRBJ2-1 and V is TRBV7-8; 9 bases match TRBD2. The sequenced sample was PBMCs, obtained before TCRalphabeta/CD19-depleted stem cell transplant. The CDR3 bases are TGTGCCAGCAGCCCCTACGGACTAGCGTACAATGAGCAGTTCTTC. Translating gives CASSPYGLAYNEQFF. Together with reference TRBV7-8 and TRBJ2-1, the CDR3 gives the full variable domain: GAGVSQSPRYKVAKRGQDVALRCDPISGHVSLFWYQQALGQGPEFLTYFQNEAQLDKSGLPSDRFFAERPEGSVSTLKIQRTQQEDSAVYLCASSPYGLAYNEQFFGPGTRLTVL.